These 2 T cell receptor beta chains share one sample of origin, sequenced in a study of tumor-infiltrating lymphocytes in oesophageal squamous cell carcinoma. TCRdb redid the calling of the PCR reads with MiXCR, one entry per CDR3 protein. Of 12,000 or so distinct CDR3 sequences listed, about 55% were seen once; the top ten hold over 30%. Sequenced material: esophageal tumor tissue. The receptors derive from a female donor with esophageal squamous cell carcinoma.

This clonotype is medium-sized (0.01 to 0.1%) by share. V and J are TRBV7-9 and TRBJ2-3; TRBD2 matches 11 bases. CDR1 is SEHNR, CDR2 FQNEAQ, per germline (reference sequence). The CDR3 extends over 18 amino acids. The V segment lost 2 bases and the J segment 4 bases; nucleotides outside the gene matches: 11. CDR3 in amino acids: CASSLITSGSRGADTQYF. As DNA, the CDR3 is TGTGCCAGCAGCTTAATCACTAGCGGGAGTCGAGGAGCAGATACGCAGTATTTT.

This chain connects TRBV6-6 to TRBJ2-3; no definite D call. The DNA end is a closer match to TRBJ2-1, so the J assignment may be wrong. Per germline, CDR1 MNHNY and CDR2 SVGAGI (reference sequence). This CDR3 contains 15 residues. The CDR3, as DNA: TGTGCCAGCAGTGGTAGTAGTAAGGTTCTCAATGAGCAGTTCTTC. Encoded protein: CASSGSSKVLNEQFF.